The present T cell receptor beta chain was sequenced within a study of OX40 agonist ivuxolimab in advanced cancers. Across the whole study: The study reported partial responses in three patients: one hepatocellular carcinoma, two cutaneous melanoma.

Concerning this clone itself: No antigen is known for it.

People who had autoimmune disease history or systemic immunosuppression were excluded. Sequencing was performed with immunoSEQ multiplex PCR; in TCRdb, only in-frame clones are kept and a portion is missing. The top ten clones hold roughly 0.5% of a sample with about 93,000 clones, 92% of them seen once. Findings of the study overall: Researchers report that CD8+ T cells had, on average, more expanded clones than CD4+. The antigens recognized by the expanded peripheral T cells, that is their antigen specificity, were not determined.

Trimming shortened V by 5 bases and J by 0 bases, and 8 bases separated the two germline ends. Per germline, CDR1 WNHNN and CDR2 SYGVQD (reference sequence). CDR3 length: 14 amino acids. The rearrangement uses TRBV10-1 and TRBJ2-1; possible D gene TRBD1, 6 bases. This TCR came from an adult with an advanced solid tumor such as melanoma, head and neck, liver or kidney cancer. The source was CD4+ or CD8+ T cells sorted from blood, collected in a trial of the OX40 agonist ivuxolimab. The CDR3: CASSTGSSYNEQFF. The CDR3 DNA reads TGCGCCAGCAGTACAGGGAGCTCCTACAATGAGCAGTTCTTC.